Listed here are 4 T cell receptor beta chains from one sample, sequenced in a study of CD8 T cells in ankylosing spondylitis. TCRdb fed the 5' RACE reads into MiXCR, producing one record per CDR3 protein. The top ten hold over 10% of the sample, which has about 130,000 distinct CDR3 sequences, about 7% seen once. Input material: blood, either unsorted or a sorted T cell fraction (not recorded which). These receptors were collected from a female donor with ankylosing spondylitis or in good health (not recorded which).

This clonotype showed up just a few times. The chain has TRBV11-2 and TRBJ2-7; no clear D gene. CDR3 length: 15 residues. Germline lookup yields CDR1 SGHAT and CDR2 FQNNGV. Trimming took off 1 base at V and 2 bases at J, with 12 bases between the two ends. CDR3 bases: TGTGCCAGCAGCTTAGTAGGTCCTGGGCCCTACGAGCAGTACTTC. It translates to CASSLVGPGPYEQYF.

Ten or more counts support this clonotype. This chain connects TRBV11-2 to TRBJ2-3, with 12 bases fitting TRBD2. The CDR3 is 15 amino acids. Germline V gene lookup returns CDR1 SGHAT and CDR2 FQNNGV. The V gene end was trimmed by 10 bases and the J gene end by 2 bases; junction bases not matched to a gene: 7. The CDR3: CAIPTSGGLTDTQYF. In DNA form, the CDR3 reads TGTGCCATACCGACTAGCGGGGGCCTCACAGATACGCAGTATTTT.

This clonotype has at least ten counts. V and J are TRBV27 and TRBJ2-5, with D unclear. The CDR3 totals 14 residues. CDR1 and CDR2 from the germline V gene are MNHEY and SMNVEV (reference sequence). V lost 2 bases to trimming and J lost 4 bases, with 11 bases between them. The CDR3 protein is CASSLGVSTETQYF. CDR3 sequence (DNA): TGTGCCAGCAGTTTAGGGGTTTCTACAGAGACCCAGTACTTC.

This clonotype was found a few times. This sequence joins TRBV18 and TRBJ2-7; TRBD1 matches 9 bases. Germline CDR1 reads KGHSH; CDR2 reads LQKENI. The V gene end was trimmed by 4 bases and the J gene end by 5 bases; junction bases not matched to a gene: 3. The length of the CDR3 is 13 residues. The CDR3 region is CASSRDRDDEQYF. The CDR3, as DNA: TGTGCCAGCTCACGGGACAGGGACGACGAGCAGTACTTC. The whole variable domain, remainder taken from reference TRBV18 and TRBJ2-7, is NAGVMQNPRHLVRRRGQEARLRCSPMKGHSHVYWYRQLPEEGLKFMVYLQKENIIDESGMPKERFSAEFPKEGPSILRIQQVVRGDSAAYFCASSRDRDDEQYFGPGTRLTVT.